This T cell receptor beta chain was identified in a study of OX40 agonist ivuxolimab in advanced cancers. The length of the CDR3 is 15 residues. Germline V gene lookup returns CDR1 SGDLS and CDR2 YYNGEE. Trimming removed 2 bases from V and 1 base from J, with 12 bases in between. The method was immunoSEQ multiplex PCR; TCRdb's version includes in-frame clones alone and lacks a portion of them. This table holds around 6,100 clones, 80% to 85% found once. This TCR was sampled from an adult with an advanced solid tumor such as melanoma, head and neck, liver or kidney cancer. The material was CD4+ or CD8+ T cells sorted from blood, obtained in a trial of the OX40 agonist ivuxolimab. The chain joins TRBV9 to TRBJ1-1; no clear D gene. As DNA, the CDR3 is TGTGCCAGCAGCGTCGCGGGGTCGCAGAACACTGAAGCTTTCTTT. It translates to CASSVAGSQNTEAFF.